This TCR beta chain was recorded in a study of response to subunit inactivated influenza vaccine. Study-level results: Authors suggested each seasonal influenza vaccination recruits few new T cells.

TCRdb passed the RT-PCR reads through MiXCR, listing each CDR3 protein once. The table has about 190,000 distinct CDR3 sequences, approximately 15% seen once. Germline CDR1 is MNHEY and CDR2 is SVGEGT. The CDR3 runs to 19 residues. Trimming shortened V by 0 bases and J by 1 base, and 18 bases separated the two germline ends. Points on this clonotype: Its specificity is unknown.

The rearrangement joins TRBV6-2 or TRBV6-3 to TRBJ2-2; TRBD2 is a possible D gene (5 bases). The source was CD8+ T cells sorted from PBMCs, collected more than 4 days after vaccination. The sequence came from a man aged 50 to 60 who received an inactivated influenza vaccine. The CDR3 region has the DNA TGTGCCAGCAGTTACTCGATATTTGAGCGGTGGATGAACACCGGGGAGCTGTTTTTT. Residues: CASSYSIFERWMNTGELFF.